Sequencing of this TCR beta chain was carried out in a study of radiation and T cells in renal cell carcinoma. On the study more broadly: Nephrectomy followed 15 Gy stereotactic body radiation by 4 weeks.

Profiled with immunoSEQ multiplex PCR; TCRdb holds only in-frame clones, not every one. Among some 120,000 clones listed, about 81% were seen once. Time point: blood 2 weeks post-SBRT. As to treatment: 15 Gy SBRT to primary tumor, nephrectomy 4 weeks later. After SBRT, blood was collected at 2 and 4 weeks, plus baseline. Clear cell pathology was present in this patient's renal cell carcinoma. This clone is medium-sized (0.01 to 0.1%). Its antigen is still unknown. Trimming pared 3 bases from V and 1 base from J, leaving 4 bases between. Looked up from germline, CDR1 is SGHTA and CDR2 is FQGNSA. The CDR3 has 13 amino acids. The study's findings and limits: Top tumor clonotypes rose in blood 2 weeks post-radiation, then contracted.

This material consisted of blood, taken from a patient whose treatment included radiotherapy and nephrectomy. The chain links TRBV7-2 to TRBJ1-5; unclear D gene. The receptor's source is a man aged 50-60 years with renal cell carcinoma. The CDR3 spells CASSLQSNQPQHF. DNA for the CDR3: TGTGCCAGCAGCTTGCAGAGCAATCAGCCCCAGCATTTT.